Sequencing of this TCR beta chain was carried out in a study of cytomegalovirus exposure and HLA in healthy donors. The study, taken as a whole, reports: In a later analysis, at a false discovery rate of 0.05, roughly 17,000 TCR beta sequences were associated with HLA alleles.

CDR1 is SNHLY and CDR2 is FYNNEI in the germline V gene. The J segment lost 3 bases and the V segment lost 6 bases, leaving 7 bases of the junction unmatched. The CDR3 extends over 15 amino acids. Primers included in the PCR were 60 Vbeta and 13 Jbeta primers. Data came from immunoSEQ multiplex PCR; TCRdb stores just in-frame clones and leaves some out. The repertoire holds under 200,000 clones, with roughly 72% as singletons. A note on this clone: The antigen is undetermined.

The chain recombines TRBV2 with TRBJ2-1; 8 bases line up with TRBD2. Sequencing was performed on PBMCs. The clonotype was recovered from a man aged 40-49 years in good health and CMV-seronegative. CDR3 DNA sequence: TGTGCCAGCAGGGAACCCGGGACTAGCTACAATGAGCAGTTCTTC. Protein sequence: CASREPGTSYNEQFF. The whole variable domain, filled in from reference TRBV2 and TRBJ2-1, reads EPEVTQTPSHQVTQMGQEVILRCVPISNHLYFYWYRQILGQKVEFLVSFYNNEISEKSEIFDDQFSVERPDGSNFTLKIRSTKLEDSAMYFCASREPGTSYNEQFFGPGTRLTVL.